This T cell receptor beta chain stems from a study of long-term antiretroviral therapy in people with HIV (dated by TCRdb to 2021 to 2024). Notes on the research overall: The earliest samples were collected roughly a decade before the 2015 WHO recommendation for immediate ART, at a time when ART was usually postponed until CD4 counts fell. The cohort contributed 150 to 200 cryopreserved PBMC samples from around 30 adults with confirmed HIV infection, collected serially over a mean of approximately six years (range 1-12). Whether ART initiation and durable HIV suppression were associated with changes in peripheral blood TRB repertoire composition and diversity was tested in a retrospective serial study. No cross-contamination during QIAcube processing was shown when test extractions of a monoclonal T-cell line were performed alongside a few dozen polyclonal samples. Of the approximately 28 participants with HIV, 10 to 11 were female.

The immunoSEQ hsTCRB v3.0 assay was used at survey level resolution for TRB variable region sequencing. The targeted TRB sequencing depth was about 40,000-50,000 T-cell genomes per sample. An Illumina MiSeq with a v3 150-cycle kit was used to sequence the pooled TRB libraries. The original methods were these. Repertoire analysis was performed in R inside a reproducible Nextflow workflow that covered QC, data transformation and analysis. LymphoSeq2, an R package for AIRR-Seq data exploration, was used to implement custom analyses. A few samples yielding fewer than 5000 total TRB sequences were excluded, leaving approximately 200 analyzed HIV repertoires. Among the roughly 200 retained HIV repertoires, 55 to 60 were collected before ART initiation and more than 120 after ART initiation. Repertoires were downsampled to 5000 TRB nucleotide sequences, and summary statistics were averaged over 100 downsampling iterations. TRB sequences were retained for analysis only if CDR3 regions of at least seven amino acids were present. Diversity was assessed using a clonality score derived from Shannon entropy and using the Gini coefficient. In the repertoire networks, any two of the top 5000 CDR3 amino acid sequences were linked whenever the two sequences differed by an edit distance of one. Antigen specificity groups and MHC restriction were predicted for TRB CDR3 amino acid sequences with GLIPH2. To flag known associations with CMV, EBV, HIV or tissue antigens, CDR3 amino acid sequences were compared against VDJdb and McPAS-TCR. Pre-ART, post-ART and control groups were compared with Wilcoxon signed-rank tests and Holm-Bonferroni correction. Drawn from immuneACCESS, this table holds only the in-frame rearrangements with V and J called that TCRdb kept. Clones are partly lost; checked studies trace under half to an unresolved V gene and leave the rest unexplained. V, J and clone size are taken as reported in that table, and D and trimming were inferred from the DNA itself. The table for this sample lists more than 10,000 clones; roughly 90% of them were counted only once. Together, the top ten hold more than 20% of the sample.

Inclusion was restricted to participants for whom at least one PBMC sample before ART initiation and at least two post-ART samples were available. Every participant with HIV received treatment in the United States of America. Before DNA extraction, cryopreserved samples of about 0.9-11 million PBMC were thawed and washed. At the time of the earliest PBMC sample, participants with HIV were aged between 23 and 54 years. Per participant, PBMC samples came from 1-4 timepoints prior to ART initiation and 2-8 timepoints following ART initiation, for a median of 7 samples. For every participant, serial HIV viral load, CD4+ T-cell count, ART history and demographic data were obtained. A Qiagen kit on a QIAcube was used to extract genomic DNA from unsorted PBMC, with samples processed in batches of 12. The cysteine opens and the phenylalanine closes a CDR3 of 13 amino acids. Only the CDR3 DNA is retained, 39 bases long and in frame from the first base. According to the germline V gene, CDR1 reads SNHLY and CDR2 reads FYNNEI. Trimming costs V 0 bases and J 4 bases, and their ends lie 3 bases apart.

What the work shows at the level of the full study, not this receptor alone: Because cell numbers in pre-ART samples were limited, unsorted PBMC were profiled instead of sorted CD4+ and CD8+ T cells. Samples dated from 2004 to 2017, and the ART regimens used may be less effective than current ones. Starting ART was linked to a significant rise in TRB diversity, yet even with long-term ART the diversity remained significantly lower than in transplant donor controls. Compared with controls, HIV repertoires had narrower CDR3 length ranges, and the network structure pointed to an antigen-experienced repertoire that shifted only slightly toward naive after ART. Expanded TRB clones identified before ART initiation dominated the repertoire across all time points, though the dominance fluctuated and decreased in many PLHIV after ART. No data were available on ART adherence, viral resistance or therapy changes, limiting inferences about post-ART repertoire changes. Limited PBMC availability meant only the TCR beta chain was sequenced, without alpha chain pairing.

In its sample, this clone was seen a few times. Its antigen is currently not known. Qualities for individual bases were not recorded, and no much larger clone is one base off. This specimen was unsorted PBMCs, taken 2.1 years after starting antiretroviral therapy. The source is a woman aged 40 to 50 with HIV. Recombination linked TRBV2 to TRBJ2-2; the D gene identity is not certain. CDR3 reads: CASSEAGTGELFF. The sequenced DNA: TGTGCCAGCAGTGAAGCGGGCACCGGGGAGCTGTTTTTT.